Each of the 24 T cell receptor beta chains below was sequenced from the same sample in a study of identical twins (dated by TCRdb to the mid-2010s). The protocol used for the library was 5' RACE. The sequencer was an Illumina HiSeq 2000. Using fastp at Q25 and MiXCR, TCRdb reprocessed the public reads and kept productive beta chains. Each record represents a unique CDR3 protein, reported with the most common genes and DNA among its rows. For this sample there are under 900,000 distinct CDR3 sequences; about 18% appear just once. Of the sample, around 14% is held by the ten largest clones. Separately, the same data were catalogued under a study of T cells expressing NK-cell markers.

The sample comprised PBMCs. These receptors all come from a woman between 18 and 29 years old in good health.

V usage is TRBV5-1 and J usage is TRBJ2-1, with 9 bases identical to TRBD2. Trimming removed 7 bases from V and 9 bases from J; junction bases left unmatched: 11. CDR1 and CDR2 (germline): SGHRS, YFSETQ. The CDR3 runs to 14 residues. The CDR3 region has the DNA TGCGCCAGCGGTGAACTAGCGGGTCCCAGTGAGCAGTTCTTC. It encodes CASGELAGPSEQFF.

V and J are TRBV10-2 and TRBJ2-3; 15 positions agree with TRBD2. Losses at the gene ends were 8 bases for V and 0 bases for J; bases not matched to a gene: 6. Germline V gene lookup returns CDR1 WSHSY and CDR2 SAAADI. This CDR3 comprises 17 residues. For the CDR3, the DNA is TGCGCCAGCGGGGGGACTAGCGGGAGGCCTAGCACAGATACGCAGTATTTT. Its translation is CASGGTSGRPSTDTQYF.

This clonotype was seen only a few times. The V call is TRBV12-3 or TRBV12-4, the J call TRBJ2-7, with D tentatively TRBD1 (6 bases). V dropped 5 bases and J dropped 3 bases, with 14 bases sitting between them. The length of the CDR3 is 14 residues. The CDR3 DNA reads as TGTGCCAGCAGTGACACAGGGACCCGCTACGAGCAGTACTTC. Amino acid sequence: CASSDTGTRYEQYF.

This clonotype was observed a few times. This chain uses TRBV20-1 with TRBJ2-7, with 7 nucleotides matching TRBD2. Losses at the gene ends were 5 bases for V and 2 bases for J; bases not matched to a gene: 12. Germline V lookup: CDR1 DFQATT, CDR2 SNEGSKA (reference sequence). The CDR3 runs to 15 residues. The CDR3 protein is CSAPIGSGGTYEQYF. CDR3 coding DNA: TGCAGTGCTCCCATTGGGTCGGGGGGAACCTACGAGCAGTACTTC.

Notes on this clonotype: This may be a read error, as it is one base from a much larger clone. The V call is TRBV5-1, the J call TRBJ2-7; D possibly corresponds to TRBD1 (6 bases). V was cut by 4 bases and J by 0 bases, with 14 bases left in between. The CDR3 runs 15 residues. CDR1 is SGHRS and CDR2 is YFSETQ in the germline V gene. This CDR3 reads CASSDRIGGSYEQYF. CDR3 coding DNA: TGCGCCAGCAGCGACCGGATAGGGGGCTCCTACGAGCAGTACTTC.

The rearrangement uses TRBV29-1 and TRBJ2-2; 7 bases line up with TRBD1. CDR1 is SQVTM and CDR2 is ANQGSEA in the germline V gene. The J segment lost 4 bases and the V segment lost 8 bases, leaving 7 bases of the junction unmatched. CDR3 length: 13 residues. The CDR3 is CSTATGFTGELFF. The CDR3 bases are TGCAGCACCGCGACAGGGTTCACCGGGGAGCTGTTTTTT.

Comment on this clonotype: A much bigger clone sits one base away, suggesting this may be a read error. The rearrangement uses TRBV29-1 and TRBJ1-6; D not resolved. V was trimmed by 4 bases and J by 0 bases, leaving 7 bases between them. The CDR3 is 14 amino acids. Per the germline V gene, CDR1 is SQVTM and CDR2 is ANQGSEA. CDR3 DNA: TGCAGCGTTGCTGATAGCTCCTATAATTCACCCCTCCACTTT. It translates to CSVADSSYNSPLHF.

This clonotype came up a few times. The V gene is TRBV6-1, the J gene TRBJ1-3; 9 nucleotides align to TRBD1. This CDR3 has 13 residues. V dropped 7 bases and J dropped 7; count of bases not matched to a gene: 5. The germline CDR1 and CDR2 sequences are MNHNS and SASEGT. The CDR3 coding sequence is TGTGCCAGCACACAGGGGGCTTGGAACACCATATATTTT. It encodes CASTQGAWNTIYF.

In this sample, this clonotype turned up many times. A much larger clone sits a single nucleotide away, making a read error possible. V gene TRBV20-1 combines with J gene TRBJ1-2; maybe TRBD1 (6 bases). CDR1 and CDR2 (germline): DFQATT, SNEGSKA (reference sequence). V lost 1 base to trimming and J lost 6 bases, with 9 bases between them. The CDR3 is made up of 12 amino acids. The CDR3 DNA is TGCAGTGCTAGAGCCGGGGGCCATGGCTACACCTTC. This sequence encodes CSARAGGHGYTF.

This clonotype was detected only a few times. The chain links TRBV12-3 or TRBV12-4 to TRBJ2-1, with D perhaps TRBD1 or TRBD2 (5 bases each). V was shortened by 6 bases and J by 6 bases, with 18 bases between the two germline ends. The CDR3 length is 15 residues. This CDR3 reads CASRAGTLRLNEQFF. CDR3 nucleotides: TGTGCCAGCAGGGCCGGGACCCTCCGTCTCAATGAGCAGTTCTTC.

The CDR3, as DNA: TGCGCCAGCAGCCGAGTCAGGGGTACCTACGAGCAGTACTTC. Protein: CASSRVRGTYEQYF. The chain combines TRBV4-3 with TRBJ2-7; weak D call: TRBD1 (6 bases). CDR1 and CDR2 (germline): LGHNA, YSLEER. The V end was cut by 4 bases, the J end by 2 bases, with 12 bases between. There are 14 residues in the CDR3.

Only a few counts were recorded for this clonotype. V gene TRBV29-1 combines with J gene TRBJ1-5; D gene uncertain. CDR3 length: 14 amino acids. The V end lost 4 bases, the J end lost 4 bases, and 14 bases lay between the germline ends. The V gene's germline CDR1 is SQVTM and CDR2 ANQGSEA. The CDR3 protein is CSVGPGLGNQPQHF. As DNA, the CDR3 is TGCAGCGTTGGGCCGGGATTAGGAAATCAGCCCCAGCATTTT.

The gene calls are TRBV20-1 and TRBJ2-1, with 8 nucleotides matching TRBD2. The germline CDR1 and CDR2 sequences are DFQATT and SNEGSKA (reference sequence). Trimming cost V 0 bases and J 3 bases; bases outside gene matches: 4. The CDR3 runs 15 residues. The CDR3 sequence is CSARDVGRDYNEQFF. The CDR3 nucleotides are TGCAGTGCTAGAGACGTCGGGAGGGACTACAATGAGCAGTTCTTC.

This clonotype appeared a few times. The rearrangement uses TRBV16 and TRBJ2-7, with D perhaps matching TRBD2 (5 bases). V shed 4 bases and J shed 4 bases, with 14 bases lying between them. The CDR3 has 14 amino acids. Germline V gene sequence: CDR1 KGHSY, CDR2 FQNENV. As DNA, the CDR3 is TGTGCCAGCAGCCCGCTGGACTTGTGGTACGAGCAGTACTTC. Translated, it gives CASSPLDLWYEQYF. The full variable domain, with the rest looked up from reference TRBV16 and TRBJ2-7, is GEEVAQTPKHLVRGEGQKAKLYCAPIKGHSYVFWYQQVLKNEFKFLISFQNENVFDETGMPKERFSAKCLPNSPCSLEIQATKLEDSAVYFCASSPLDLWYEQYFGPGTRLTVT.

This clonotype was detected a few times. V and J are TRBV10-3 and TRBJ2-1, with 8 bases matching TRBD1. Trimming removed 6 bases from V and 8 bases from J; junction bases left unmatched: 9. Germline V gives CDR1 ENHRY, CDR2 SYGVKD. This CDR3 has 14 amino acids. This CDR3 is CAISSGGAVYEQFF. The CDR3 nucleotides read TGTGCCATCAGCTCAGGGGGCGCGGTCTATGAGCAGTTCTTC.

This clonotype was picked up a small number of times. The chain has TRBV6-4 and TRBJ2-5; D may be TRBD1 (6 bases). Germline lookup yields CDR1 MRHNA and CDR2 SNTAGT. The CDR3 spans 13 residues. With 4 bases removed from V and 5 bases from J, the gap between germline ends came to 11 bases. In DNA, the CDR3 is TGTGCCAGCAGTGTACAGGGTGGTGAGACCCAGTACTTC. Protein: CASSVQGGETQYF.

This clonotype was recorded a few times. This chain links TRBV20-1 with TRBJ2-1; TRBD2 aligns across 10 bases. The CDR3 covers 14 residues. The junction had 7 bases not matched to a gene; V was cut back by 3 bases and J by 8 bases. Germline loops: CDR1 DFQATT, CDR2 SNEGSKA (reference sequence). Written as DNA, the CDR3 is TGCAGTGCTAGGAAGCGGGAGGGCAGGGATGAGCAGTTCTTC. Its protein product is CSARKREGRDEQFF.

This clonotype was seen at least ten times. The J gene is TRBJ2-3, the V gene TRBV20-1; D not resolved. CDR3 length: 14 residues. From germline, CDR1 is DFQATT and CDR2 SNEGSKA (reference sequence). Trimming removed 5 bases from V and 6 bases from J, with 18 bases in between. The CDR3 sequence: CSAGPSRIQDTQYF. CDR3 nucleotides: TGCAGTGCTGGACCTTCGAGGATTCAGGATACGCAGTATTTT.

The rearrangement uses TRBV6-1 and TRBJ2-7; no clear D gene. The germline V gene has CDR1 MNHNS and CDR2 SASEGT. CDR3 length: 15 residues. The V gene lost 6 bases and the J gene lost 8 bases, with 23 bases spanning the gap. The CDR3: CASSNTLVFYEQQYF. DNA of the CDR3: TGTGCCAGCAGCAATACTCTGGTATTTTACGAGCAGCAGTACTTC.

This sequence joins TRBV6-5 and TRBJ2-2; D tentatively reads TRBD1 or TRBD2 (5 bases each). This CDR3 comprises 16 residues. V lost 0 bases and J 2 bases, leaving 10 bases between the germline ends. CDR1 is MNHEY, CDR2 SVGAGI, per germline. CDR3 amino acids: CASSYSGDVNTGELFF. CDR3 in DNA: TGTGCCAGCAGTTACTCGGGGGACGTAAACACCGGGGAGCTGTTTTTT.

The V and J genes are TRBV7-9 and TRBJ1-1; D gene unclear. The CDR3 covers 16 residues. V gave up 5 bases and J gave up 1 base, with 17 bases separating them. The germline V gene has CDR1 SEHNR and CDR2 FQNEAQ (reference sequence). The DNA of the CDR3 is TGTGCCAGCAGCGCCCGTTTGGTCCTCGAGAACACTGAAGCTTTCTTT. Amino acid sequence: CASSARLVLENTEAFF.

J is TRBJ1-2 and V is TRBV12-3 or TRBV12-4, with a tentative D call TRBD1 (5 bases). Between the trimmed V and J ends, which lost 7 bases and 4 bases, there was a span of 16 bases. The CDR3 is 14 amino acids. The chain's CDR3 is CASIQAGRRYGYTF. The CDR3, as DNA: TGTGCCAGCATCCAGGCGGGACGCCGCTATGGCTACACCTTC.

A few counts support this clonotype. The rearrangement joins TRBV7-9 to TRBJ2-3; D perhaps matches TRBD2 (6 bases). CDR1 is SEHNR, CDR2 FQNEAQ, per germline (reference sequence). V was cut by 4 bases and J by 10 bases, with 27 bases left in between. The CDR3 contains 17 residues. The CDR3 sequence: CASSWDFGFVREDPQYF. CDR3 coding DNA: TGTGCCAGCAGCTGGGACTTCGGTTTCGTCAGGGAGGATCCGCAGTATTTT.

This clonotype has only a few counts. The gene calls are TRBV12-3 or TRBV12-4 and TRBJ2-3; D perhaps matches TRBD2 (5 bases). The V and J ends lost 7 bases and 3 bases respectively, with 11 bases between them. The CDR3 spans 13 residues. CDR3 sequence (DNA): TGTGCCAGCACCCTTCCGGGGACAGATACGCAGTATTTT. Encoded protein: CASTLPGTDTQYF.